The rows below give T cell receptor beta chains drawn from one sample of a study of vaccination and CD4 T cells after COVID-19. Which antigens these TCRs recognize remains unknown. TCRdb passed the PCR reads through MiXCR, listing each CDR3 protein once. Of roughly 20,000 distinct CDR3 sequences in the sample, about 80% were seen once. The sequencing used CD4+ T cells from blood, cultured in vitro, collected after SARS-CoV-2 vaccination. These receptor sequences come from a human donor who received a COVID-19 vaccine. Each CDR3 is given with its conserved first and last residue. D genes are given only for firm matches. Clone size, where shown, is once, few, many, or a class for clones that have expanded.

j_call d_call clone_size v_call cdr3_nt cdr3_aa
TRBJ2-5 TRBD2 . TRBV6-1 TGTGCCAGCAGGAGGGGAGGGACCGACGAGACCCAGTACTTC CASRRGGTDETQYF
TRBJ2-3 . . TRBV6-5 TGTGCCAGCAGTTACCTCGTGGGGGTGGTAGCGGACACAGATACGCAGTATTTT CASSYLVGVVADTDTQYF
TRBJ2-7 TRBD2 . TRBV20-1 TGCAGTGCTAGACGGGGGGGACATATCTCCTACGAGCAGTACTTC CSARRGGHISYEQYF
TRBJ1-1 . . TRBV2 TGTGCCAGCCGACAGGACATGAACACTGAAGCTTTCTTT CASRQDMNTEAFF
TRBJ1-2 . . TRBV7-9 TGTGCCAGCAGCTTAGGTCAGGGGATTTTTGCTGGCTACACCTTC CASSLGQGIFAGYTF
TRBJ2-5 . . TRBV20-1 TGCAGTGCTAGAGCAGAGGCGGGTTACATAGAGACCCAGTACTTC CSARAEAGYIETQYF
TRBJ1-1 . . TRBV5-1 TGCGCCAGCAGCCCCGAAGGGGTCTATGGGACTGAAGCTTTCTTT CASSPEGVYGTEAFF
TRBJ1-2 TRBD1 . TRBV30 TGTGCCTGGAGTTCCCAGGGGGCAGCCGTCGGGGTCTACACCTTC CAWSSQGAAVGVYTF
TRBJ2-3 . . TRBV10-3 TGTGCCATCAGTTCTAACACAGATACGCAGTATTTT CAISSNTDTQYF
TRBJ1-1 . . TRBV24-1 TGTGCCACCAGTGGTATCGGACGGCTCCTCACTGAAGCTTTCTTT CATSGIGRLLTEAFF
TRBJ1-2 . . TRBV2 TGTGCCAGCAGCCTCTCCGGGACTTGGGGTGGCTACACCTTC CASSLSGTWGGYTF
TRBJ1-1 . once TRBV20-1 TGCAGTGGCCTCACGGGCAGTCAAGCTTTCTTT CSGLTGSQAFF
TRBJ2-5 . few TRBV2 TGTGCCAGCAAGGGACGGACGAAAGAGACCCAGTACTTC CASKGRTKETQYF
TRBJ1-1 . . TRBV30 TGTGCCTGGAGTAGGGGACGGACGAACACTGAAGCTTTCTTT CAWSRGRTNTEAFF
TRBJ1-1 . . TRBV7-9 TGTGCCAGCAGCTTCTTTGAGGGGCCCACTGAAGCTTTCTTT CASSFFEGPTEAFF
TRBJ1-5 . . TRBV6-5 TGTGCCAGCAGTTACGAAAGGGGCCAGCCCCAGCATTTT CASSYERGQPQHF
TRBJ1-1 . . TRBV6-1 TGTGCCAGCAGTCTATTAGTCCCAATTAGGGGGGTCACTGAAGCTTTCTTT CASSLLVPIRGVTEAFF
TRBJ1-2 . . TRBV5-6 TGTGCCAGCAGCTTGGCGATCTGGATCCGATCTAACTATGGCTACACCTTC CASSLAIWIRSNYGYTF
TRBJ2-1 . . TRBV24-1 TGTGCCACCAGTGATGCGGCAGGGGACTCCTACAATGAGCAGTTCTTC CATSDAAGDSYNEQFF
TRBJ1-2 TRBD1 . TRBV7-2 TGTGCCAGCAGCATTAATCTAGGACAGGCCCAACCGGTGTACTATGGCTACACCTTC CASSINLGQAQPVYYGYTF
TRBJ2-7 . . TRBV19 TGTGCCAGTACCACGGACAGCTCCTCCTACGAGCAGTACTTC CASTTDSSSYEQYF
TRBJ2-6 . once TRBV6-1 TGTGCCAGCACAGAGGGTTACGGGGCCAACGTCCTGACTTTC CASTEGYGANVLTF
TRBJ2-5 . . TRBV6-1 TGTGCCAGCAGTGAAGCTAGGGTGCCGTTGAGGGAGACCCAGTACTTC CASSEARVPLRETQYF
TRBJ1-2 . . TRBV4-1 TGCGCCAGCAGCCAAGAGGGGCGAGGGCCGGACAACTATGGCTACACCTTC CASSQEGRGPDNYGYTF
TRBJ2-2 . . TRBV2 TGTGCCAGGGGACATATGACGAACACCGGGGAGCTGTTTTTT CARGHMTNTGELFF
TRBJ1-2 . . TRBV12-3/TRBV12-4 TGTGCCAGCTCTGCAGGCTTCTATGGCTACACCTTC CASSAGFYGYTF
TRBJ1-4 TRBD1 . TRBV4-2 TGTGCCAGCAGCCAACGACAGGGAGGGGATGAAAAACTGTTTTTT CASSQRQGGDEKLFF
TRBJ1-6 TRBD1 . TRBV24-1 TGTGCCAGCAGTGAAATTGACAGGGGATCACCCCTCCACTTT CASSEIDRGSPLHF
TRBJ1-5 TRBD1 . TRBV28 TGTGCCAGCACTACGAGCAGTCCAGGGGGGAGTCAGCCCCAGCATTTT CASTTSSPGGSQPQHF
TRBJ1-2 . . TRBV30 TGTGCCTGGAGAGACCCGGGAGGCTACACCTTC CAWRDPGGYTF
TRBJ2-1 . . TRBV20-1 TGCAGTGCTCTCCACCGGGGGAATGAGCAGTTCTTC CSALHRGNEQFF
TRBJ2-3 . . TRBV20-1 TGCAGTGCTAGTACGATTAGCACAGATACGCAGTATTTT CSASTISTDTQYF
TRBJ2-7 . few TRBV6-5 TGTGCCAGCAGTTACTCGACTGGCAGGCCCTACGAGCAGTACTTC CASSYSTGRPYEQYF
TRBJ2-3 TRBD2 few TRBV24-1 TGTGCCACCAGTGGGGGGGGGTCGGCCACAGATACGCAGTATTTT CATSGGGSATDTQYF
TRBJ1-3 . . TRBV27 TGTGCCAGCGATCTAGACCAGGGGATCTCTGGAAACACCATATATTTT CASDLDQGISGNTIYF
TRBJ2-5 TRBD1 . TRBV2 TGTGCCAGCGAACTTGGACAGGGTCAAAGGGGGGAGACCCAGTACTTC CASELGQGQRGETQYF
TRBJ1-5 . few TRBV6-1 TGTGCCAGCAGCCCCGCCAGGGGAGATTATAGCAATCAGCCCCAGCATTTT CASSPARGDYSNQPQHF
TRBJ1-2 TRBD1 . TRBV7-8 TGTGCCAGCAGCTTAAAAGTGGGGGGACAGGGAAACTATGGCTACACCTTC CASSLKVGGQGNYGYTF
TRBJ2-3 TRBD1 . TRBV6-1 TGTGCCAGCAGACCTCGACAGGGGTTGACAGATACGCAGTATTTT CASRPRQGLTDTQYF
TRBJ1-2 . . TRBV6-1 TGTGCCAGCAGTGAATATTGGGGGGCAGGTGGCTACACCTTC CASSEYWGAGGYTF